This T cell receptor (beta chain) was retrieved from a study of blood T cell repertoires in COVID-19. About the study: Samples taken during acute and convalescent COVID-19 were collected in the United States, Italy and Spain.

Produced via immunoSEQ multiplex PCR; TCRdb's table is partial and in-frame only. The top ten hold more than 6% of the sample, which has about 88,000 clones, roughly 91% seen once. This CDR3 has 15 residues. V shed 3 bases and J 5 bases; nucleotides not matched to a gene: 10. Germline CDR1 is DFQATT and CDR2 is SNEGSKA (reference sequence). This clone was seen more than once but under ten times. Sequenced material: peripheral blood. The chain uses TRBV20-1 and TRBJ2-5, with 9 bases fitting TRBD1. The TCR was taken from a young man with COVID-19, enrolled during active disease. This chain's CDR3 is CSASFVNRGRETQYF. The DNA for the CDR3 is TGCAGTGCTAGTTTCGTAAACAGGGGGCGGGAGACCCAGTACTTC.